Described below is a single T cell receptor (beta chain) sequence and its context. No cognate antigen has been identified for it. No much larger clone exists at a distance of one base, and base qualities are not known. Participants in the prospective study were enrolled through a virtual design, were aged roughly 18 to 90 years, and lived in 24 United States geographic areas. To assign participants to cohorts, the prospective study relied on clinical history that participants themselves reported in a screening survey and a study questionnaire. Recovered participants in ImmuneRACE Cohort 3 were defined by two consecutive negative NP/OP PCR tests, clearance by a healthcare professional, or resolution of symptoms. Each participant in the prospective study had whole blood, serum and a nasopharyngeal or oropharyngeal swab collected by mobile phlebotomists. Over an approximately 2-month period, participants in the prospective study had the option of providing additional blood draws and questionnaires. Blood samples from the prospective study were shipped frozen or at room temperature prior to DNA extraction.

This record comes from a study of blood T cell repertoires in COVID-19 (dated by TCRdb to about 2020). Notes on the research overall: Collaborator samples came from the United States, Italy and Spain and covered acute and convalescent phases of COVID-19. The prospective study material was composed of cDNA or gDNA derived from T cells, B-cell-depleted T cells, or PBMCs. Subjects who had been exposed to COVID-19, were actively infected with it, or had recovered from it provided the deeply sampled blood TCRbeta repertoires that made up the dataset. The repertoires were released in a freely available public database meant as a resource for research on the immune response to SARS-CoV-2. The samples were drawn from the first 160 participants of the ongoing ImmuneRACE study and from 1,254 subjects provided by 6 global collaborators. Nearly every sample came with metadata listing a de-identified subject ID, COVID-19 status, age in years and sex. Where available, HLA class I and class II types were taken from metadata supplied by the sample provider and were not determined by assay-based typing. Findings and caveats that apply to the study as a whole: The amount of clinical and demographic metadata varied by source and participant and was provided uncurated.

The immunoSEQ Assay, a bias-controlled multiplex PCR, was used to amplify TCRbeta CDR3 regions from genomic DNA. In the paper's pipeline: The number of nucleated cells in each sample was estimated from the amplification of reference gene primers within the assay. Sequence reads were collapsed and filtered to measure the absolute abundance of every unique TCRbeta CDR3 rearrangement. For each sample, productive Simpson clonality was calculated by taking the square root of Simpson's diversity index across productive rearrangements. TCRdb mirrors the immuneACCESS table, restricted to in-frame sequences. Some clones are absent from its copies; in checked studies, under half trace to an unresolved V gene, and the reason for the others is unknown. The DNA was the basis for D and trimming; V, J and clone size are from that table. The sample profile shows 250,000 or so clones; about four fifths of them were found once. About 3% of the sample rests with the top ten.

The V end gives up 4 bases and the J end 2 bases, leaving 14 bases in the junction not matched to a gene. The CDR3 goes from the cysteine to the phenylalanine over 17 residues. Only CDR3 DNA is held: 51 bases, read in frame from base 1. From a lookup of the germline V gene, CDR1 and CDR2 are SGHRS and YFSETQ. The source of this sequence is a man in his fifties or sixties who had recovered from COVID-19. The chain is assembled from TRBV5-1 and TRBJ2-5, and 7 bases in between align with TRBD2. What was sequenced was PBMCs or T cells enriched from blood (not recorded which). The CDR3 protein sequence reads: CASSQGSAGRMQETQYF. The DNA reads TGCGCCAGCAGCCAAGGCTCAGCGGGGAGAATGCAAGAGACCCAGTACTTC.